This TCR beta chain was retrieved from a study of cytomegalovirus exposure and HLA in healthy donors. Comment on this clone: Its antigen is unidentified.

Overall study results and limits: When analyzed later, the rates of TCR association showed variation by HLA locus, with DRB1 the most and HLA-C the fewest.

PCR primers comprised 60 Vbeta and 13 Jbeta primers. Profiling relied on immunoSEQ multiplex PCR, and the TCRdb table lists in-frame clones only, not all of them. Among about 160,000 clones listed, approximately 80% were seen once. V was pared by 2 bases and J by 4 bases, with 3 bases of the junction left unmatched. The CDR3 has 15 amino acids. The germline CDR1 and CDR2 sequences are MGHRA and YSYEKL. The specimen was PBMCs. The TCR sequence derives from a boy younger than 10 in good health and CMV-seronegative. The rearrangement uses TRBV4-1 and TRBJ2-7; TRBD2 matches 12 bases. The CDR3 nucleotides are TGCGCCAGCAGCCAACAGACTAGCGGGAGTTACGAGCAGTACTTC. This translates into CASSQQTSGSYEQYF.